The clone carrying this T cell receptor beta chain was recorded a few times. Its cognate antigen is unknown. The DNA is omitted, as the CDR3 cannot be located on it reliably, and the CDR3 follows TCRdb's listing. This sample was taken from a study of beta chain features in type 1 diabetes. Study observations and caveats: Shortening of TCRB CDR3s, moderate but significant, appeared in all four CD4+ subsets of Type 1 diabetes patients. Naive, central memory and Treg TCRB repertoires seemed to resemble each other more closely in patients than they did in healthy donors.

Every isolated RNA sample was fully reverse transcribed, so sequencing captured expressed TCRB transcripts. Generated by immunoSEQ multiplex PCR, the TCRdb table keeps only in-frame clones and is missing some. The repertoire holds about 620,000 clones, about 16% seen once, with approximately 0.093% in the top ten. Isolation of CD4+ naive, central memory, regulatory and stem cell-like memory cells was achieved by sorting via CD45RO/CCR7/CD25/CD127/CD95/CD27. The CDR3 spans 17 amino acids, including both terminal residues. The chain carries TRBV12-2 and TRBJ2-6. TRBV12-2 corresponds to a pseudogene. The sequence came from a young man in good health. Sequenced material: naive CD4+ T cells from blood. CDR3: CASRLVSWGSGANVLTF.